The 15 T cell receptor beta chains listed next were all sequenced from one sample in a study of T cell responses to AZD1222 COVID-19 vaccine. Profiling relied on immunoSEQ multiplex PCR, and the TCRdb table lists in-frame clones only, not all of them. The repertoire holds around 92,000 clones, with around 84% as singletons. Sequences were derived from peripheral blood, sampled on day 0 of AZD1222 vaccination. Receptor source: an adult in good health.

The rearrangement joins TRBV18 to TRBJ2-3, with D uncertain. The CDR3 has 17 amino acids. V lost 3 bases and J lost 2, with 18 bases in between. Per the germline V gene, CDR1 is KGHSH and CDR2 is LQKENI. Here the CDR3 reads CASSPVKAIPDTDTQYF. DNA for the CDR3: TGTGCCAGCTCACCGGTTAAGGCAATCCCGGACACAGATACGCAGTATTTT.

The V and J genes are TRBV20-1 and TRBJ1-6; 10 nucleotides agree with TRBD1. This CDR3 spans 16 amino acids. From germline, CDR1 is DFQATT and CDR2 SNEGSKA (reference sequence). V lost 3 bases and J lost 1; bases outside the gene matches: 3. Here the CDR3 DNA reads TGCAGTGCTAGTGGGGACAGGGGTTCCTATAATTCACCCCTCCACTTT. It is translated as CSASGDRGSYNSPLHF.

V is TRBV3-1 (or the pseudogene TRBV3-2) and J is TRBJ2-3; D possibly uses TRBD1 or TRBD2 (5 bases each). Germline CDR1 is LGHDT and CDR2 is YNNKEL (reference sequence). The CDR3 has 14 amino acids. Trimming cost V 0 bases and J 3 bases, with 7 bases left between them. CDR3 in DNA: TGTGCCAGCAGCCAAGATTGGGGGACAGATACGCAGTATTTT. Its protein product is CASSQDWGTDTQYF.

This clone was observed once. The chain links TRBV15 to TRBJ1-2, with 8 nucleotides matching TRBD1. The J segment lost 4 bases and the V segment lost 0 bases, leaving 4 bases of the junction unmatched. CDR1 LNHNV and CDR2 YYDKDF come from the germline V gene (reference sequence). The CDR3 covers 15 residues. The CDR3: CATSRDSTGGYGYTF. CDR3 coding DNA: TGTGCCACCAGCAGAGATAGTACAGGGGGCTATGGCTACACCTTC.

V and J are TRBV10-2 and TRBJ2-5, with 11 nucleotides matching TRBD1. The V gene end was trimmed by 8 bases and the J gene end by 5 bases; junction bases not matched to a gene: 10. Per germline, CDR1 WSHSY and CDR2 SAAADI. This CDR3 comprises 15 residues. CDR3 sequence (DNA): TGCGCCAGCTCCACGGACAGGGGGCGAGGGGAGACCCAGTACTTC. It translates to CASSTDRGRGETQYF.

In this sample, this clone turned up once. The chain links TRBV11-2 to TRBJ2-1, with 12 bases fitting TRBD2. CDR1 is SGHAT, CDR2 FQNNGV, per germline. The junction had 4 bases not matched to a gene; V was cut back by 0 bases and J by 1 base. The CDR3 runs to 18 residues. The CDR3 here is CASSLETSGGFSYNEQFF. CDR3 nucleotide sequence: TGTGCCAGCAGCTTAGAAACTAGCGGGGGGTTTTCCTACAATGAGCAGTTCTTC.

J is TRBJ1-4 and V is TRBV16, with a tentative D call TRBD1 (6 bases). CDR1 KGHSY and CDR2 FQNENV come from the germline V gene. This CDR3 is 16 amino acids long. V lost 2 bases, J lost 1 base, and 11 bases lay in between. CDR3 sequence reads: CASSQPHRETNEKLFF. The CDR3 DNA follows: TGTGCCAGCAGCCAACCCCACAGGGAAACTAATGAAAAACTGTTTTTT.

This sequence joins TRBV5-1 and TRBJ2-5; D gene uncertain. The V and J ends lost 4 bases and 5 bases respectively, with 12 bases between them. This CDR3 has 13 residues. The V gene's germline CDR1 is SGHRS and CDR2 YFSETQ. DNA of the CDR3: TGCGCCAGCAGCACCACCCTGTCGGAGACCCAGTACTTC. Translation gives CASSTTLSETQYF.

The rearrangement links TRBV7-8 to TRBJ1-5; no clear D. V lost 3 bases and J lost 0, with 9 bases in between. Germline V gene sequence: CDR1 SGHVS, CDR2 FQNEAQ. The CDR3 is made up of 15 amino acids. CDR3 sequence: CASSLWAYSNQPQHF. The CDR3 coding sequence is TGTGCCAGCAGCTTGTGGGCCTATAGCAATCAGCCCCAGCATTTT.

This chain joins TRBV18 and TRBJ2-7; D unclear. The germline gives CDR1 KGHSH, CDR2 LQKENI. Trimming shortened V by 0 bases and J by 2 bases, and 8 bases separated the two germline ends. This CDR3 has 14 amino acids. This chain's CDR3 is CASSPPGSTYEQYF. CDR3 bases: TGTGCCAGCTCACCACCCGGCAGCACCTACGAGCAGTACTTC.

The chain couples TRBV30 to TRBJ1-2, with TRBD1 identical over 9 bases. Germline V gives CDR1 GTSNPN, CDR2 SVGIG (reference sequence). CDR3 length equals 14 residues. Losses at the gene ends were 0 bases for V and 8 bases for J; bases not matched to a gene: 7. The CDR3 loop reads CAWSVIQGARGYTF. CDR3 DNA: TGTGCCTGGAGTGTAATACAGGGGGCGCGAGGCTACACCTTC.

This clone was seen a handful of times. V usage is TRBV30 and J usage is TRBJ2-3; possibly TRBD2 for D (7 bases). This CDR3 comprises 11 residues. In germline, CDR1 is GTSNPN, CDR2 SVGIG (reference sequence). V lost 8 bases, J lost 2 bases, and 8 bases lay in between. CDR3 nucleotide sequence: TGTGCCGGGGGGGCCACAGATACGCAGTATTTT. This translates into CAGGATDTQYF.

This clone appeared a single time. V and J are TRBV7-9 and TRBJ1-2; 8 bases are shared with TRBD1. The CDR3 runs to 15 residues. Per germline, CDR1 SEHNR and CDR2 FQNEAQ (reference sequence). V lost 4 bases and J lost 4; bases outside the gene matches: 8. CDR3 bases: TGTGCCAGCAGCTCTTCAGGGGGCGCGAGCTATGGCTACACCTTC. Translated: CASSSSGGASYGYTF.

The chain employs TRBV4-1 and TRBJ2-3; 7 nucleotides match TRBD2. The CDR3 loop spans 16 amino acids. Trimming at V came to 0 bases and at J to 2 bases, leaving 5 bases not matched to a gene. Germline V gene data show CDR1 as MGHRA and CDR2 as YSYEKL. The CDR3 is CASSQERRGSTDTQYF. Written as DNA, the CDR3 is TGCGCCAGCAGCCAAGAACGGCGGGGGTCCACAGATACGCAGTATTTT.

The CDR3 region has the DNA TGTGCCAGCAGTTTCCCCTTAGAGACCCAGTACTTC. This sequence encodes CASSFPLETQYF. The chain has TRBV12-3 or TRBV12-4 and TRBJ2-5; no clear D. The CDR3 is 12 residues long. The ends were cut back, 3 bases at V and 4 bases at J, with 6 bases in the middle.